The TCR beta chain under discussion was sequenced for a study of blood T cell repertoires in COVID-19. J gave up 6 bases and V 6 bases, and 7 bases lay outside the gene matches. The CDR3 has 14 amino acids. Germline V gene lookup returns CDR1 MNHEY and CDR2 SVGAGI. Measured with immunoSEQ multiplex PCR; TCRdb has only the in-frame clones, and not every one. The data show nearly 300,000 clones, about 91% seen once. The gene calls are TRBV6-5 and TRBJ1-5, with 8 bases aligning to TRBD1. The receptor's source is a woman in her 30s who had recovered from COVID-19. The specimen sequenced was peripheral blood. The CDR3 is CASSAGGAGQPQHF. In nucleotides, the CDR3 is TGTGCCAGCAGCGCAGGGGGCGCGGGTCAGCCCCAGCATTTT.